Listed below are T cell receptor beta chains from one sample, sequenced in a study of tumor-infiltrating lymphocytes in primary liver carcinoma. From the multiplex PCR reads, TCRdb called clonotypes with MiXCR, one entry per CDR3 protein. Of 100,000 to 150,000 distinct CDR3 sequences in the sample, around 64% were seen once. Sequencing was carried out using liver tumor tissue from sampling region 3. Source of these receptors: a woman aged 55-69 years with primary liver carcinoma and hepatitis B virus infection. Both conserved end residues are part of each CDR3. The order of the fields is clone size, J gene, D gene, V gene, CDR3 DNA, CDR3 protein. D genes are given only for firm matches. Where a row states a size, it is once, few, many or the class of an expanded clone; other rows omit it.

>few|TRBJ1-1|-|TRBV11-2
TGTGCTAGCAGCTTGGCGGGGGTGAACTCTGAAGCTTTCTTT
CASSLAGVNSEAFF
>few|TRBJ2-4|TRBD2|TRBV11-1
TGTGCCAGCAGCTTTCCCGTGACTAGCGCGACCAAAAACATTCAGTACTTC
CASSFPVTSATKNIQYF
>-|TRBJ1-2|TRBD1|TRBV6-1
TGTGCCAGCACCGCCGGGGCAGGGGGATACCATGCTGGGGGCTACATCTTC
CASTAGAGGYHAGGYIF
>many|TRBJ1-2|-|TRBV6-2/TRBV6-3
TGTGCCAGCACTAACAGCCGGCGTGGCTACACCTTC
CASTNSRRGYTF
>medium-sized|TRBJ2-5|-|TRBV11-3
TGTGCCAGCAGCCTAGGGACTGCCCAAGAGACCCAGTACTTC
CASSLGTAQETQYF
>-|TRBJ2-7|TRBD2|TRBV29-1
TGCAGCGTTGCCCGACTAGCGGGAGTGAGGGAGCAGTACTTC
CSVARLAGVREQYF
>-|TRBJ2-2|-|TRBV11-2
TGTGCCAGCAGTCATGGCAACACCCGGGAGCTGTTTTTT
CASSHGNTRELFF
>many|TRBJ2-7|TRBD2|TRBV6-6
TGTGCCAGCAGTTCGGGCGGGAGGGCCGACGAGCAGTACTTC
CASSSGGRADEQYF
>-|TRBJ2-1|-|TRBV5-1
TGCGCCAACAGCTTGGACTCCCCGGGCTACAATGAGCAGTTCTTC
CANSLDSPGYNEQFF
>-|TRBJ2-3|-|TRBV11-3
TGTACCAGCAGCTTCGGGACCAGCACAGATACGCAGTATTTT
CTSSFGTSTDTQYF
>-|TRBJ2-2|TRBD2|TRBV20-1
TGCAGTGCTCCCCTAATGGCGGGAGGACCGAACACCGGGGAGCTGTTTTTT
CSAPLMAGGPNTGELFF
>few|TRBJ2-1|TRBD2|TRBV19
TGTGCCAGTAGTACACCTTATAGCGGGAGAAGAAATGAGCAGTTCTTC
CASSTPYSGRRNEQFF
>-|TRBJ2-2|-|TRBV7-3
TGTGCCAGCAGCTTTGGTGGGGAGCTGTTTTTT
CASSFGGELFF
>-|TRBJ2-7|TRBD1|TRBV7-9
TGTTCCAGCAGCCCGACAGGGATCCCCTACGAGCAGTACTTC
CSSSPTGIPYEQYF
>-|TRBJ1-6|-|TRBV7-8
TGTGCCAGCAGCTCGAGCTTGGGGTCGAGCTCCTATAATTCACCTCTCCAGTTT
CASSSSLGSSSYNSPLQF
>medium-sized|TRBJ2-3|TRBD2|TRBV11-1
TGTGCCAGCAGCCCTAGCGGGAGGCGTACGGATACGCAGTATTTT
CASSPSGRRTDTQYF
>-|TRBJ2-1|TRBD2|TRBV11-2
TGTGCCAGCAGCTTCCGACTAGCGGAGTACAATGAGCAGTTCTTC
CASSFRLAEYNEQFF
>-|TRBJ2-1|-|TRBV6-1
TGTGCCAGCTGTGGTAAGGTAGCGGACTACAATGAGCAGTTCTTC
CASCGKVADYNEQFF
>-|TRBJ2-2|-|TRBV11-2
TGTGCCAGCAGCTTAGCGGGTGGCACCTTGGAGCTGTTTTTT
CASSLAGGTLELFF
>-|TRBJ1-1|-|TRBV11-3
TGTGCCAGTAGCTGGGAGATAACCGGTAACACTGAAGCTTTCTTT
CASSWEITGNTEAFF
>-|TRBJ2-3|TRBD2|TRBV4-2
TGTGCCAGCAGCATGGGACTAGCGGGAGTTGACACGCAGTATTTT
CASSMGLAGVDTQYF
>many|TRBJ2-1|-|TRBV5-6
TGTGCCAGCAGCTGGACACCAAGCTCCTACAATGAGCAGTTCTTC
CASSWTPSSYNEQFF
>-|TRBJ2-3|-|TRBV29-1
TGCAGCGTTGAAGGTGGCAGGGGAAAAGATACGCAGTATTTT
CSVEGGRGKDTQYF
>-|TRBJ2-5|TRBD1|TRBV11-2
TGTGCCAGCAGCTTAGGCATACAGGGGAGCGGAGAGACCCAGTACTTC
CASSLGIQGSGETQYF
>-|TRBJ2-1|-|TRBV11-2
TGTGCCAGCAGCCATAGCCTAACTGAGCAGTTCTTC
CASSHSLTEQFF
>medium-sized|TRBJ2-2|-|TRBV11-3
TGTGCCAGCACCCACGGGGGCAGGACCTTGAACACCGGGGAGCTGTTTTTT
CASTHGGRTLNTGELFF
>few|TRBJ2-2|TRBD2|TRBV24-1
TGTGCCACCAGTGATTGGGGACTAGCGGGACGGACGGAGCTGTTTTTT
CATSDWGLAGRTELFF
>-|TRBJ2-3|TRBD1|TRBV28
TGTGCCAACAGACACAGGGGGAGGACACAGTATTTT
CANRHRGRTQYF
>many|TRBJ2-7|-|TRBV6-2/TRBV6-3
TGTGCCAGCAGTGGATCGGATGGACTACTCTACGAGCAGTACTTC
CASSGSDGLLYEQYF
>-|TRBJ2-4|-|TRBV11-2
TGTGTCAGCAGCCGCACCCCGGCCAGCGGCCAGAAAAACACTCAGTACTTC
CVSSRTPASGQKNTQYF
>-|TRBJ2-3|-|TRBV12-3/TRBV12-4
TGTGCCAGCAGTTGGGGACGGGCCAATCAGCCCCAGTATTTT
CASSWGRANQPQYF
>-|TRBJ2-1|TRBD2|TRBV2
TGTGCCAGCACCGGTCAAAGCGGGAGCTCCTACAATGAGCAGTTCTTC
CASTGQSGSSYNEQFF
>many|TRBJ2-1|-|TRBV11-1
TGTGCCAGCAGCCACGGCTTACACAATGAGCAGTTCTTC
CASSHGLHNEQFF
>-|TRBJ2-1|-|TRBV7-3
TGTGCCAGCAGCTCTCTCCAGGGTAATGAGCAGTTCTTC
CASSSLQGNEQFF
>-|TRBJ1-6|-|TRBV7-9
TGTGCCAGCAGCTTAGTTATCGGGGCTTATAATCCACCCCTCCACTTT
CASSLVIGAYNPPLHF
>-|TRBJ2-1|TRBD2|TRBV11-2
TGTGCCAGCAATTTAGTATTGGCGGGAGGGTCCGGCCCACTTGAGCAGTTCTTC
CASNLVLAGGSGPLEQFF
>-|TRBJ2-7|-|TRBV4-1
TGCGCCAGCCAAAGTAGGGCAGGAGGTAGATACGATCAGTACTTC
CASQSRAGGRYDQYF
>many|TRBJ2-7|TRBD1|TRBV5-1
TGCGCCAGCAGCTTGCCCGGGACAGGGGAAGAGCAGTACTTC
CASSLPGTGEEQYF
>-|TRBJ2-2|-|TRBV5-1
TGCGCCAGCAGCTTGGGAGCCTGGGGGACCGGGGAGCTGTTTTTT
CASSLGAWGTGELFF
>once|TRBJ2-1|-|TRBV5-1
TGCGCCAGCAGAATTAGCAGGTCATACAATGAGCAGTTCTTC
CASRISRSYNEQFF